This is a list of T cell receptor beta chains from one sample in a study of T cell changes during pregnancy in multiple sclerosis. Generated by immunoSEQ multiplex PCR, the TCRdb table keeps only in-frame clones and is missing some. Of 120,000 or so clones listed, approximately 93% are singletons. The specimen was peripheral blood, collected before pregnancy. The receptors originated from a female donor with multiple sclerosis, enrolled in a pregnancy study. Both conserved end residues are part of each CDR3. Fields, in order: clone size, V gene, CDR3 protein. Size tells how often a clone was seen (once, few, many) or the class of an expanded clone, and some rows leave it out.

clone_size: -; v_call: TRBV27; cdr3_aa: CASSPWTELTDTQYF
clone_size: -; v_call: TRBV6-1; cdr3_aa: CAIPGQGDQPQHF
clone_size: -; v_call: TRBV6-4; cdr3_aa: CASSEAPGNGYTF
clone_size: -; v_call: TRBV18; cdr3_aa: CASSPPTGAGGGYEQYF
clone_size: -; v_call: TRBV5-4; cdr3_aa: CASSLPSGEANYGYTF
clone_size: -; v_call: TRBV5-5; cdr3_aa: CASNNRGGLEAFF
clone_size: -; v_call: TRBV25-1; cdr3_aa: CASSGGLLFRPGNTIYF
clone_size: -; v_call: TRBV20-1; cdr3_aa: CSASTGRAFF
clone_size: once; v_call: TRBV28; cdr3_aa: CASSFRRNEKLFF
clone_size: -; v_call: TRBV27; cdr3_aa: CASSLSRDRENTEAFF
clone_size: -; v_call: TRBV28; cdr3_aa: CASSFPSLYEQYF
clone_size: -; v_call: TRBV14; cdr3_aa: CASSQTGTGRGYTF
clone_size: -; v_call: TRBV5-1; cdr3_aa: CASSLETRFYEQYF
clone_size: -; v_call: TRBV15; cdr3_aa: CATSIPTGGGRETQYF
clone_size: -; v_call: TRBV6-5; cdr3_aa: CASSYEENTEAFF
clone_size: -; v_call: TRBV2; cdr3_aa: CASSGGILGSYEQFF
clone_size: -; v_call: TRBV30; cdr3_aa: CAWNLRRYPHEQYF
clone_size: -; v_call: TRBV9; cdr3_aa: CASSVPCGQGALETQYF
clone_size: -; v_call: TRBV2; cdr3_aa: CASSERGAYYGYTF
clone_size: -; v_call: TRBV5-5; cdr3_aa: CASSVRQGPYEQYF
clone_size: -; v_call: TRBV9; cdr3_aa: CASSDSGRDYNEQFF
clone_size: -; v_call: TRBV2; cdr3_aa: CASSETRFTEAFF
clone_size: -; v_call: TRBV7-3; cdr3_aa: CASSETGPRGASYGYTF
clone_size: -; v_call: TRBV9; cdr3_aa: CASSVQGTGELFF
clone_size: -; v_call: TRBV9; cdr3_aa: CASSVGTGSFPGFPGNTIYF
clone_size: -; v_call: TRBV6-6; cdr3_aa: CASSGDSAEKLFF
clone_size: -; v_call: TRBV5-6; cdr3_aa: CASRLGSSGRMAYEQYF
clone_size: -; v_call: TRBV6-5; cdr3_aa: CASSATGNYGYTF
clone_size: -; v_call: TRBV6-1; cdr3_aa: CASSDTGGETQYF
clone_size: once; v_call: TRBV19; cdr3_aa: CPSPTPRFCDTQYF
clone_size: -; v_call: TRBV13; cdr3_aa: CASSLGAGGPDTQYF
clone_size: -; v_call: TRBV11-3; cdr3_aa: CASSPTSGRGTGELFF
clone_size: once; v_call: TRBV19; cdr3_aa: CAAGPREDQGPPQHF
clone_size: -; v_call: TRBV19; cdr3_aa: CASRQGADEKLFF
clone_size: -; v_call: TRBV5-1; cdr3_aa: CASSLSTGGSFYEQYF
clone_size: -; v_call: TRBV20-1; cdr3_aa: CSAPGGGYTF
clone_size: -; v_call: TRBV5-1; cdr3_aa: CASSLEGPSAYNEQFF
clone_size: -; v_call: TRBV14; cdr3_aa: CASSRPSRGRGEQYF
clone_size: -; v_call: TRBV11-2; cdr3_aa: CASSLSLDSFYNEQFF
clone_size: -; v_call: TRBV11-3; cdr3_aa: CASSLEGRLAGGSPGELFF
clone_size: -; v_call: TRBV19; cdr3_aa: CASSGRGANTGELFF
clone_size: -; v_call: TRBV6-1; cdr3_aa: CASSARDSFTGELFF
clone_size: -; v_call: TRBV18; cdr3_aa: CASSPPGLNGYTF
clone_size: once; v_call: TRBV6-5; cdr3_aa: CASSYSPPDTQYF
clone_size: -; v_call: TRBV9; cdr3_aa: CASSVGLQRSSGNTIYF
clone_size: -; v_call: TRBV5-5; cdr3_aa: CASSLNGRGRVMNTEAFF
clone_size: -; v_call: TRBV10-3; cdr3_aa: CAISTTGGQETQYF
clone_size: -; v_call: TRBV29-1; cdr3_aa: CSVAWWGQSVKAFF
clone_size: -; v_call: TRBV5-1; cdr3_aa: CASSRGQGSYNEQFF
clone_size: -; v_call: TRBV19; cdr3_aa: CASSISNSYNEQFF
clone_size: -; v_call: TRBV2; cdr3_aa: CASRDGQPPYEQYF
clone_size: -; v_call: TRBV2; cdr3_aa: CASSEGGLGIAQYF
clone_size: -; v_call: TRBV5-5; cdr3_aa: CASSLVAGRQVGSAPLHF
clone_size: once; v_call: TRBV5-1; cdr3_aa: CASSPMGQGTEAFF
clone_size: -; v_call: TRBV9; cdr3_aa: CASSVDENQPQHF
clone_size: -; v_call: TRBV6-1; cdr3_aa: CASSESVRSQPQHF